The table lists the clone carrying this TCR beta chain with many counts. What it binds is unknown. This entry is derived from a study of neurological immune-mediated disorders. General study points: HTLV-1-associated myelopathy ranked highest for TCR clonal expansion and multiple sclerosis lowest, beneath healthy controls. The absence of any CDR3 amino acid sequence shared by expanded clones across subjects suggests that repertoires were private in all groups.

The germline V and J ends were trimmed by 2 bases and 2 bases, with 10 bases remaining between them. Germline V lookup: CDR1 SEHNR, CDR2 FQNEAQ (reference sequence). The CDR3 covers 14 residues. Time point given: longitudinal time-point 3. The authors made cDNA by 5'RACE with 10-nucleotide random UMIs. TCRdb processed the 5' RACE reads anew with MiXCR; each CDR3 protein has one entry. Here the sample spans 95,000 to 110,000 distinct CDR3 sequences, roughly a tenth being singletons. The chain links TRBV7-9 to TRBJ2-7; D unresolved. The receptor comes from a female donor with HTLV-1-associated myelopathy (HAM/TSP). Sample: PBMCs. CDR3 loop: CASSLFPTAYEQYF. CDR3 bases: TGTGCCAGCAGCTTATTCCCAACGGCCTACGAGCAGTACTTC.